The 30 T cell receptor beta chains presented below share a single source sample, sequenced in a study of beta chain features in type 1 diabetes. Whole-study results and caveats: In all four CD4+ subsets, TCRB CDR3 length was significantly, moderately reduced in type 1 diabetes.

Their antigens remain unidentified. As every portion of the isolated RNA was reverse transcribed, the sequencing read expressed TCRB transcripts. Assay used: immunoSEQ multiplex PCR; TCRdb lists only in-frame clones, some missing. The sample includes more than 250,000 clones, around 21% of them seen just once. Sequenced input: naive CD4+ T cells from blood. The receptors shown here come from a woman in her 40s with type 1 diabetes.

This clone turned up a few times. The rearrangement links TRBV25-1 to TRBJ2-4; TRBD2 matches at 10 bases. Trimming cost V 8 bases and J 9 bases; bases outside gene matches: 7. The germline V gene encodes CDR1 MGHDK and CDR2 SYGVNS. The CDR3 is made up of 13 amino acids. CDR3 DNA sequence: TGTGCCAGCTCCCTAGCGGGAGATGTCATTCAGTACTTC. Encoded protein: CASSLAGDVIQYF.

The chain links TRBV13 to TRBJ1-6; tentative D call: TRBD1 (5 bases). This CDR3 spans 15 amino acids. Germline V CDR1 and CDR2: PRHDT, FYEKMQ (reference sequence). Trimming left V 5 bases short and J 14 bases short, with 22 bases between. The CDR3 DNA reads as TGTGCCAGCAGCCCCGACCGGGGGAGGAGGCTGTCCCTCCACTTT. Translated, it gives CASSPDRGRRLSLHF. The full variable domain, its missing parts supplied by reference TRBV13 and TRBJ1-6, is AAGVIQSPRHLIKEKRETATLKCYPIPRHDTVYWYQQGPGQDPQFLISFYEKMQSDKGSIPDRFSAQQFSDYHSELNMSSLELGDSALYFCASSPDRGRRLSLHFGNGTRLTVT.

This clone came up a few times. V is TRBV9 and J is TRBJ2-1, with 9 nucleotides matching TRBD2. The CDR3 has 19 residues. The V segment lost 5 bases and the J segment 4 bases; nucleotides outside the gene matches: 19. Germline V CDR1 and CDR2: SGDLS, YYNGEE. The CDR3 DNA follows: TGTGCCAGCAGTTCCCCCGGCGGGGGGGACTCCTTTCATTACAATGAGCAGTTCTTC. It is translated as CASSSPGGGDSFHYNEQFF. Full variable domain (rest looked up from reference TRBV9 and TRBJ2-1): DSGVTQTPKHLITATGQRVTLRCSPRSGDLSVYWYQQSLDQGLQFLIQYYNGEERAKGNILERFSAQQFPDLHSELNLSSLELGDSALYFCASSSPGGGDSFHYNEQFFGPGTRLTVL.

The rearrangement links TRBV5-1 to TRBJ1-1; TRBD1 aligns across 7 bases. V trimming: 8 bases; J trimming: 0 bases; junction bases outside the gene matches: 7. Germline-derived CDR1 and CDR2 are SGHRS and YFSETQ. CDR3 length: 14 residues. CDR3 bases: TGCGCCAGTCGACAGGGTTCGGTGAACACTGAAGCTTTCTTT. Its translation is CASRQGSVNTEAFF.

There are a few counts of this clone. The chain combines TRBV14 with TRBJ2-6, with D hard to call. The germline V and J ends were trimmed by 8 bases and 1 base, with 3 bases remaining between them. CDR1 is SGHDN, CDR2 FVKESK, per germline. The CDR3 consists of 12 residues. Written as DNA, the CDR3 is TGTGCCAGCTCATCTGGGGCCAACGTCCTGACTTTC. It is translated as CASSSGANVLTF.

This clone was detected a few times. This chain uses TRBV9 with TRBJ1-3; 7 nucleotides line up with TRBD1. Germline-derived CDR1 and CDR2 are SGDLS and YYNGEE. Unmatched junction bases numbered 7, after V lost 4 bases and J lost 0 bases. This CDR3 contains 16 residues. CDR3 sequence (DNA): TGTGCCAGCAGCCCCGGACAGGCCTTCTCTGGAAACACCATATATTTT. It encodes CASSPGQAFSGNTIYF.

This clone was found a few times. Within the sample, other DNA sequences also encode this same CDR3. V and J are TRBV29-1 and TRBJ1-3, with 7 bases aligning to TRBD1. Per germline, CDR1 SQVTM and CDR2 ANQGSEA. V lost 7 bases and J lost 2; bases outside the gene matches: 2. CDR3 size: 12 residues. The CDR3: CSAGTAGNTIYF. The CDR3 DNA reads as TGCAGCGCAGGGACAGCTGGAAACACCATATATTTT.

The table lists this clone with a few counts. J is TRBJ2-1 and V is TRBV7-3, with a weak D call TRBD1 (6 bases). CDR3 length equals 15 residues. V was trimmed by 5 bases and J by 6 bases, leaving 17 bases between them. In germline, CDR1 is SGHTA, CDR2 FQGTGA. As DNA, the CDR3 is TGTGCCAGCAGCGGGCGACCAGGGGACCTCAATGAGCAGTTCTTC. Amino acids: CASSGRPGDLNEQFF. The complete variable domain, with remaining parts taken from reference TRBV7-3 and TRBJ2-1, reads GAGVSQTPSNKVTEKGKYVELRCDPISGHTALYWYRQSLGQGPEFLIYFQGTGAADDSGLPNDRFFAVRPEGSVSTLKIQRTERGDSAVYLCASSGRPGDLNEQFFGPGTRLTVL.

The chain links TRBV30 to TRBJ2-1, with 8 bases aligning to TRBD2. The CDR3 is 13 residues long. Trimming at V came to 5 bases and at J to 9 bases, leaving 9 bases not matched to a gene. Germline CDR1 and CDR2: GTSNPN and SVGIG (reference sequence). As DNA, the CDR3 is TGTGCCTGGGGATTTGGACTAGCACTTGAGCAGTTCTTC. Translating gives CAWGFGLALEQFF. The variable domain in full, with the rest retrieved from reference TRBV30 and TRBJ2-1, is SQTIHQWPATLVQPVGSPLSLECTVEGTSNPNLYWYRQAAGRGLQLLFYSVGIGQISSEVPQNLSASRPQDRQFILSSKKLLLSDSGFYLCAWGFGLALEQFFGPGTRLTVL.

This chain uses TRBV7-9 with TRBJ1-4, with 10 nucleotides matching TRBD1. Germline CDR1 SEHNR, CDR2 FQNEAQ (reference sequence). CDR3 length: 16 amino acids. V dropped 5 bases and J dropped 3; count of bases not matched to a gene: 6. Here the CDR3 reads CASSPDRGQANEKLFF. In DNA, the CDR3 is TGTGCCAGCAGCCCAGACAGGGGGCAGGCTAATGAAAAACTGTTTTTT.

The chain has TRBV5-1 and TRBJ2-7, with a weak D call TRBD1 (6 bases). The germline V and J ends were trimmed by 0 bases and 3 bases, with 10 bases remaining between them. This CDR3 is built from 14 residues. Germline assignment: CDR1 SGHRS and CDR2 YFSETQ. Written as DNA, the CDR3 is TGCGCCAGCAGCTTGGCCGGGACAAACTACGAGCAGTACTTC. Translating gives CASSLAGTNYEQYF. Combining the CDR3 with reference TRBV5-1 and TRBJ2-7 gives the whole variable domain KAGVTQTPRYLIKTRGQQVTLSCSPISGHRSVSWYQQTPGQGLQFLFEYFSETQRNKGNFPGRFSGRQFSNSRSEMNVSTLELGDSALYLCASSLAGTNYEQYFGPGTRLTVT.

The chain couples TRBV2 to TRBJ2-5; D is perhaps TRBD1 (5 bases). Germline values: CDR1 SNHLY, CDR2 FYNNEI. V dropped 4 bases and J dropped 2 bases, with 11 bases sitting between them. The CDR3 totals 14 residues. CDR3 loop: CASSAVQGQETQYF. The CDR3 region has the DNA TGTGCCAGCAGTGCCGTCCAGGGTCAAGAGACCCAGTACTTC.

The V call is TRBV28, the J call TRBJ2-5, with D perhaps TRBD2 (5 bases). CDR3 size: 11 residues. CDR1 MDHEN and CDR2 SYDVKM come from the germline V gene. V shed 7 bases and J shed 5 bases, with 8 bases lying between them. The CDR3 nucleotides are TGTGCCAGCACTCAGCGGGAGACCCAGTACTTC. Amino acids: CASTQRETQYF.

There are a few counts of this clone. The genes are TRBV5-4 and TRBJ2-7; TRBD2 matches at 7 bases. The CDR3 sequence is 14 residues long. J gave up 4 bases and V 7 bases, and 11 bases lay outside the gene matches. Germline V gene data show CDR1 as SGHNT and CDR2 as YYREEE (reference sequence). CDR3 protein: CASGHEGGPYEQYF. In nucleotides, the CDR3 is TGTGCCAGCGGGCATGAGGGAGGGCCTTACGAGCAGTACTTC.

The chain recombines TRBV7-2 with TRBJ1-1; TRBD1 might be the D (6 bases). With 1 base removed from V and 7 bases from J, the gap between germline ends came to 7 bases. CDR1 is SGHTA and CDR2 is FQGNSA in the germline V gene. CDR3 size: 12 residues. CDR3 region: CASSLGDIEAFF. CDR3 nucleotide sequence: TGTGCCAGCAGCTTAGGGGACATTGAAGCTTTCTTT.

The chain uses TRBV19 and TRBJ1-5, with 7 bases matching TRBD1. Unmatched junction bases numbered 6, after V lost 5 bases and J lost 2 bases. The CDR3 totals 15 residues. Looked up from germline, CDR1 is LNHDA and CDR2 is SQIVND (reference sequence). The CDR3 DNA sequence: TGTGCCAGTAGTCGTACAGGGGAGGGCAATCAGCCCCAGCATTTT. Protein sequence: CASSRTGEGNQPQHF.

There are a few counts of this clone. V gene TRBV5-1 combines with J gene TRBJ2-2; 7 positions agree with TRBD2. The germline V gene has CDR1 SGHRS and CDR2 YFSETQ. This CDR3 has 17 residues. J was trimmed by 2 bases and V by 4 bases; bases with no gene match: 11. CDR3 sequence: CASSPRSAGSNTGELFF. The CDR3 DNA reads TGCGCCAGCAGCCCAAGATCAGCGGGATCTAACACCGGGGAGCTGTTTTTT.

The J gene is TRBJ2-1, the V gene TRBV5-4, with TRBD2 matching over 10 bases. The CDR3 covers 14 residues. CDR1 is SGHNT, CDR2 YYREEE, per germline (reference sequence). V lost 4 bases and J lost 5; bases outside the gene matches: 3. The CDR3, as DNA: TGTGCCAGCAGCCTAGCGGGGGTGAACAATGAGCAGTTCTTC. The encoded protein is CASSLAGVNNEQFF.

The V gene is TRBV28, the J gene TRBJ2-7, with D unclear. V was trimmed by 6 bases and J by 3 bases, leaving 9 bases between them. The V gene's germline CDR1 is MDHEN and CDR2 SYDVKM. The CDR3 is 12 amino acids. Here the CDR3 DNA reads TGTGCCAGCAGCTATTATAGCTACGAGCAGTACTTC. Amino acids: CASSYYSYEQYF. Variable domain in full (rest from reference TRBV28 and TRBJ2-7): DVKVTQSSRYLVKRTGEKVFLECVQDMDHENMFWYRQDPGLGLRLIYFSYDVKMKEKGDIPEGYSVSREKKERFSLILESASTNQTSMYLCASSYYSYEQYFGPGTRLTVT.

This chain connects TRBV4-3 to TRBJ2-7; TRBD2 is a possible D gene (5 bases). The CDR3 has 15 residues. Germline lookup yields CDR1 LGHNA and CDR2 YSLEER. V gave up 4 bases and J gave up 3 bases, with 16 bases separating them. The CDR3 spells CASSPARTGFYEQYF. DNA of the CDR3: TGCGCCAGCAGCCCAGCCCGGACGGGGTTCTACGAGCAGTACTTC.

The CDR3 region has the DNA TGTGCCAGCAGCGCCGCGACAGACAGCAGTTCACCCCTCCACTTT. It codes for CASSAATDSSSPLHF. The chain combines TRBV9 with TRBJ1-6, with a tentative D call TRBD1 (5 bases). The CDR3 totals 15 residues. V was trimmed by 3 bases and J by 9 bases, leaving 16 bases between them. Germline V gene data show CDR1 as SGDLS and CDR2 as YYNGEE.

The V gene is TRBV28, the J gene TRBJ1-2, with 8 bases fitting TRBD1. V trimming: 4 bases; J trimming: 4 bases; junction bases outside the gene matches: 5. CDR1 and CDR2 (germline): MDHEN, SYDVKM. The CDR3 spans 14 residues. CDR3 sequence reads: CASSSRGQGYGYTF. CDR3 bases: TGTGCCAGCAGTTCCAGGGGGCAGGGCTATGGCTACACCTTC.

CDR3 protein: CASSETGIEAFF. CDR3 coding DNA: TGTGCCAGCAGCGAAACAGGGATTGAAGCTTTCTTT. The chain has TRBV7-2 and TRBJ1-1; possibly TRBD1 for D (6 bases). Trimming pared 5 bases from V and 7 bases from J, leaving 11 bases between. The CDR3 has 12 residues. Per the germline V gene, CDR1 is SGHTA and CDR2 is FQGNSA. The variable domain in full, with the rest retrieved from reference TRBV7-2 and TRBJ1-1, is GAGVSQSPSNKVTEKGKDVELRCDPISGHTALYWYRQSLGQGLEFLIYFQGNSAPDKSGLPSDRFSAERTGGSVSTLTIQRTQQEDSAVYLCASSETGIEAFFGQGTRLTVV.

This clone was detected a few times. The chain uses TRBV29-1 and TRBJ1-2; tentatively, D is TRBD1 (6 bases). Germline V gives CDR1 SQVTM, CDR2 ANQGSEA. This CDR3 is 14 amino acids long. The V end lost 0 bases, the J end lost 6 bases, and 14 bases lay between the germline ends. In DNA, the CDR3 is TGCAGCGTTGAAGACCAGGGGTCCGTTGATGGCTACACCTTC. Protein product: CSVEDQGSVDGYTF.

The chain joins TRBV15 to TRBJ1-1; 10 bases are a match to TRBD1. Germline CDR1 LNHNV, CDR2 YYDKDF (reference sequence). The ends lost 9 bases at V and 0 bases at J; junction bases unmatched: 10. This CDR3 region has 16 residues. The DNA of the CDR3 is TGTGCCACGCACCGGGACAGGGGAAGTGTGAACACTGAAGCTTTCTTT. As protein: CATHRDRGSVNTEAFF.

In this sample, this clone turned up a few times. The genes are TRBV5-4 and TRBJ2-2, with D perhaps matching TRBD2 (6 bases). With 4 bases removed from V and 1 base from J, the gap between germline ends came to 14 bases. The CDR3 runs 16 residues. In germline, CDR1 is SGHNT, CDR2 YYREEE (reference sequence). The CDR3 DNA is TGTGCCAGCAGCCCAGGGACTGGGATGAACACCGGGGAGCTGTTTTTT. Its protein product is CASSPGTGMNTGELFF.

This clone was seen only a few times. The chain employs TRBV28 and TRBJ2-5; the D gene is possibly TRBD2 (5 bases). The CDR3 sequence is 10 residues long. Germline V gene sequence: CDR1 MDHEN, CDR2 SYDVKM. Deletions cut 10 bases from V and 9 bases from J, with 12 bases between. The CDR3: CATHRGPQYF. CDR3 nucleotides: TGTGCCACTCATCGAGGGCCCCAGTACTTC.

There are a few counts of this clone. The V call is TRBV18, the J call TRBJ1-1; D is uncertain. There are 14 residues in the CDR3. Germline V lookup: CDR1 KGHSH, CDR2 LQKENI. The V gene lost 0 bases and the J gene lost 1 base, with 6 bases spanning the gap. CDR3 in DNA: TGTGCCAGCTCACCACCCCAGGAGAACACTGAAGCTTTCTTT. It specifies CASSPPQENTEAFF. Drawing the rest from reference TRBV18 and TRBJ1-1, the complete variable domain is NAGVMQNPRHLVRRRGQEARLRCSPMKGHSHVYWYRQLPEEGLKFMVYLQKENIIDESGMPKERFSAEFPKEGPSILRIQQVVRGDSAAYFCASSPPQENTEAFFGQGTRLTVV.

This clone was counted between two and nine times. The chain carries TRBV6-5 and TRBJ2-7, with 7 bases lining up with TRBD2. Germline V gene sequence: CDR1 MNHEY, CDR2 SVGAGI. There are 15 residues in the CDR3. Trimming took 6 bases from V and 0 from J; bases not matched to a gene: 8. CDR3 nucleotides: TGTGCCAGCAGCTTTAGCGGGCGGAGCTCCTACGAGCAGTACTTC. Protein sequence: CASSFSGRSSYEQYF.

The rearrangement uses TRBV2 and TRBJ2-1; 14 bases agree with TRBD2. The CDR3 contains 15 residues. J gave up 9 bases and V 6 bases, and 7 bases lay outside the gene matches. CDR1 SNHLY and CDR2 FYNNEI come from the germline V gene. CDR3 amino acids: CASRATSGGVSEQFF. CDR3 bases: TGTGCCAGCAGGGCGACTAGCGGGGGGGTAAGTGAGCAGTTCTTC.